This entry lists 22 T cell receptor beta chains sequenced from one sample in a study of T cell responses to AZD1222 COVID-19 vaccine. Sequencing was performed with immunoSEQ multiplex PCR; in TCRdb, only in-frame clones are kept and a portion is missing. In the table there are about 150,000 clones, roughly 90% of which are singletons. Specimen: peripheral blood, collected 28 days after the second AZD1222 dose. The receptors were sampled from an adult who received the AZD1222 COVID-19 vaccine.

The CDR3 sequence is CASSPKGTGVEQYF. CDR3 coding DNA: TGTGCCAGCTCACCCAAAGGGACAGGGGTCGAGCAGTACTTC. The V call is TRBV18, the J call TRBJ2-7; 10 bases map to TRBD1. The junction had 5 bases not matched to a gene; V was cut back by 3 bases and J by 6 bases. CDR1 and CDR2 from the germline V gene are KGHSH and LQKENI. CDR3 length equals 14 residues. Variable domain in full (rest from reference TRBV18 and TRBJ2-7): NAGVMQNPRHLVRRRGQEARLRCSPMKGHSHVYWYRQLPEEGLKFMVYLQKENIIDESGMPKERFSAEFPKEGPSILRIQQVVRGDSAAYFCASSPKGTGVEQYFGPGTRLTVT.

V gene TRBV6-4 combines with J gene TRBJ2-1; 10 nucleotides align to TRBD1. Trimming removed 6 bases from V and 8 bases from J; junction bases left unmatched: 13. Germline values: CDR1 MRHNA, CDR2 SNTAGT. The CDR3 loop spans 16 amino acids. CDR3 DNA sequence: TGTGCCAGCAGCGAAACTCCGGGACAGGGGCGGGATGAGCAGTTCTTC. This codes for CASSETPGQGRDEQFF.

The CDR3 loop reads CASSFFGNTIYF. DNA for the CDR3: TGTGCCAGCAGCTTTTTTGGAAACACCATATATTTT. The chain joins TRBV5-6 to TRBJ1-3; D gene uncertain. CDR3 length: 12 amino acids. The ends were cut back, 2 bases at V and 3 bases at J, with 3 bases in the middle. Germline V gives CDR1 SGHDT, CDR2 YYEEEE.

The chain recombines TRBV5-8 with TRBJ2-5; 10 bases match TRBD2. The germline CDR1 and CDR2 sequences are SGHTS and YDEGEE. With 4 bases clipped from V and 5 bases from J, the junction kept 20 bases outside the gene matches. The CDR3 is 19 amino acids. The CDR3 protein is CASSPGQAVSSGRAETQYF. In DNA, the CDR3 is TGTGCCAGCAGCCCGGGACAGGCGGTGTCTAGCGGGAGAGCTGAGACCCAGTACTTC.

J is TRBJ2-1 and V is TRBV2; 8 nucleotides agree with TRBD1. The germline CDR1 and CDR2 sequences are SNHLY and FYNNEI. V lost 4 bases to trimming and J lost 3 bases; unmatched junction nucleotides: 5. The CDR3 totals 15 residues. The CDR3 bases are TGTGCCAGCAGTGCAGGACAGGGAATCTACAATGAGCAGTTCTTC. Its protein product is CASSAGQGIYNEQFF.

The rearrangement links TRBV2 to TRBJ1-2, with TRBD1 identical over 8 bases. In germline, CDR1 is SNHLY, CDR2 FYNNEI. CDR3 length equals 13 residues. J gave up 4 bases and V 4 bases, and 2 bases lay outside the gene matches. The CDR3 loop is CASSAGGLYGYTF. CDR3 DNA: TGTGCCAGCAGTGCAGGGGGCCTCTATGGCTACACCTTC.

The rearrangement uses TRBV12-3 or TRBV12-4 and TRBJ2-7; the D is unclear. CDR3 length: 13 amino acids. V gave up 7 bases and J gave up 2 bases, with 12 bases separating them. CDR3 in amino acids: CASTLDTAYEQYF. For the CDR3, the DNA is TGTGCCAGCACCTTAGACACAGCCTACGAGCAGTACTTC.

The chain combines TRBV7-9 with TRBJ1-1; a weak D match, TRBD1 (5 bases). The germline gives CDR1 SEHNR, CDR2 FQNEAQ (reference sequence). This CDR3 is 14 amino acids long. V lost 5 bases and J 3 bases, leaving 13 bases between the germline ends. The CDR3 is CASSQGAGYTEAFF. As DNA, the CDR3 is TGTGCCAGCAGCCAAGGGGCCGGATACACTGAAGCTTTCTTT. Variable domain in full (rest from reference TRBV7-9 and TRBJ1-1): DTGVSQNPRHKITKRGQNVTFRCDPISEHNRLYWYRQTLGQGPEFLTYFQNEAQLEKSRLLSDRFSAERPKGSFSTLEIQRTEQGDSAMYLCASSQGAGYTEAFFGQGTRLTVV.

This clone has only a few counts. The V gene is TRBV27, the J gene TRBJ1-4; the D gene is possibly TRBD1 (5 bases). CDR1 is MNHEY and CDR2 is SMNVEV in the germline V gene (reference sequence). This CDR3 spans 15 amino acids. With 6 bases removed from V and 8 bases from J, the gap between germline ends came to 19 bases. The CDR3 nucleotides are TGTGCCAGCAGCACCGGGGAACCCAGGGAGGAAAAACTGTTTTTT. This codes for CASSTGEPREEKLFF.

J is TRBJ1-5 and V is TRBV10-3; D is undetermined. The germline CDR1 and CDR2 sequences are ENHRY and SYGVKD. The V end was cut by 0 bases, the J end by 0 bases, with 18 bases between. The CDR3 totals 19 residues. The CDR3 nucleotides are TGTGCCATCAGTGAGTCCCGCCTCGCAGGCTCCGATAGCAATCAGCCCCAGCATTTT. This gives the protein CAISESRLAGSDSNQPQHF.

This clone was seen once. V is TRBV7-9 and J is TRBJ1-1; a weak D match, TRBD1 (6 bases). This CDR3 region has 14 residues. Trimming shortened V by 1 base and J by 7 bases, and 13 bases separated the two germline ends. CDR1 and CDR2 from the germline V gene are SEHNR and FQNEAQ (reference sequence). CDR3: CASSLEGVESEAFF. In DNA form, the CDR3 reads TGTGCCAGCAGCTTAGAGGGGGTTGAGAGTGAAGCTTTCTTT.

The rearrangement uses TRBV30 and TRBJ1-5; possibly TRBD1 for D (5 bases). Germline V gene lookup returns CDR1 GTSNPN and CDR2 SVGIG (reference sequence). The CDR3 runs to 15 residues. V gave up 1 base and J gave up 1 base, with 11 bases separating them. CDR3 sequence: CAWSAGGGSNQPQHF. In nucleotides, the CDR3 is TGTGCCTGGAGTGCCGGGGGAGGAAGCAATCAGCCCCAGCATTTT.

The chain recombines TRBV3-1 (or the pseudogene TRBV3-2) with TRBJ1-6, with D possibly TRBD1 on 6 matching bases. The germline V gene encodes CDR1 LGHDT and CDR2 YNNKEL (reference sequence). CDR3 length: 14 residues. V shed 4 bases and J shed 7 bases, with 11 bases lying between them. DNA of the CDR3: TGTGCCAGCAGCCCGGGACAACAGAATTCACCCCTCCACTTT. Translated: CASSPGQQNSPLHF.

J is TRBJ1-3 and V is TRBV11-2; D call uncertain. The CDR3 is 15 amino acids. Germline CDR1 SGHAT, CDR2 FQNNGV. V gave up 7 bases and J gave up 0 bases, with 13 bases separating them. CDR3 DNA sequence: TGTGCCAGCACCCCTCAGTCCAACTCTGGAAACACCATATATTTT. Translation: CASTPQSNSGNTIYF. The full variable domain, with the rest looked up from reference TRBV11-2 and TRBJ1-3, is EAGVAQSPRYKIIEKRQSVAFWCNPISGHATLYWYQQILGQGPKLLIQFQNNGVVDDSQLPKDRFSAERLKGVDSTLKIQPAKLEDSAVYLCASTPQSNSGNTIYFGEGSWLTVV.

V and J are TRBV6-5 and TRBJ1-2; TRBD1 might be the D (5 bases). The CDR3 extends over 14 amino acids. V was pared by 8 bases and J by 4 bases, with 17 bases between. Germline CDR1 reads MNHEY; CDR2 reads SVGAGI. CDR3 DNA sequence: TGTGCCAGCGGATTCCAGGGTTTTAGCTATGGCTACACCTTC. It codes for CASGFQGFSYGYTF.

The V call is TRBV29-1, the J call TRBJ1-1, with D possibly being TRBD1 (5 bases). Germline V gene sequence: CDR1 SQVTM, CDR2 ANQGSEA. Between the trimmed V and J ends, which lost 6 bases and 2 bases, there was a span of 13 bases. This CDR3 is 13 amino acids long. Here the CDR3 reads CSVQSGGNTEAFF. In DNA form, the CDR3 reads TGCAGCGTCCAAAGCGGGGGAAACACTGAAGCTTTCTTT.

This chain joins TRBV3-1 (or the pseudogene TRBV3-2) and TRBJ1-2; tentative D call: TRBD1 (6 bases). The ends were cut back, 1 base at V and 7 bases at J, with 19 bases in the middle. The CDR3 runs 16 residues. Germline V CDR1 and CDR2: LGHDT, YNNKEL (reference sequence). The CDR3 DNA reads TGTGCCAGCAGCCAAGGATTGCGCGGGGGCGGCGGTGGCTACACCTTC. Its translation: CASSQGLRGGGGGYTF.

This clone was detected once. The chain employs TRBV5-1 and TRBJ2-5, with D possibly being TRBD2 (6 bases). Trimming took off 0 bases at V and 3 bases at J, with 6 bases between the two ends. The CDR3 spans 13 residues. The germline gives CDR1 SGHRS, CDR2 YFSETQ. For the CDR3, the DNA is TGCGCCAGCAGCTTGGGGACTAAAGAGACCCAGTACTTC. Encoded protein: CASSLGTKETQYF.

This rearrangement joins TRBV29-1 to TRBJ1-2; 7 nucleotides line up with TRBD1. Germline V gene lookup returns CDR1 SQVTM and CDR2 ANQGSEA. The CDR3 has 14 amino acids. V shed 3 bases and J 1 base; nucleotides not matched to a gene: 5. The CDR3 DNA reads TGCAGCGTTGATAAGCAGGGGGATAACTATGGCTACACCTTC. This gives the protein CSVDKQGDNYGYTF.

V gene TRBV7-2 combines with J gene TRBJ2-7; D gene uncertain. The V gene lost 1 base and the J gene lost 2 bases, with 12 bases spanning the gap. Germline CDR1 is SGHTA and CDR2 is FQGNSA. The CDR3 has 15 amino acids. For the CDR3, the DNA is TGTGCCAGCAGCTTAGGTCCAGCCCCCGCCTACGAGCAGTACTTC. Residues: CASSLGPAPAYEQYF.

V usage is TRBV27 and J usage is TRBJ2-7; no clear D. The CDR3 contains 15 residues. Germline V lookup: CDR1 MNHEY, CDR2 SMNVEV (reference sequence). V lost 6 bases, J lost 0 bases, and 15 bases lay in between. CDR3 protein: CASRSLARSSYEQYF. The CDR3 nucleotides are TGTGCCAGCAGATCCCTGGCAAGAAGCTCCTACGAGCAGTACTTC.

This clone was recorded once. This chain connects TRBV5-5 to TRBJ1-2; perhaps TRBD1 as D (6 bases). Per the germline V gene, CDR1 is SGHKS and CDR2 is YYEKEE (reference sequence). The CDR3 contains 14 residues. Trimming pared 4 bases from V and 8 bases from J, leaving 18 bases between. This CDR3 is CASSPRGGASGYTF. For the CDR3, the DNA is TGTGCCAGCAGCCCTCGGGGGGGGGCTTCGGGCTACACCTTC.